This T cell receptor (beta chain) was captured by sequencing in a study of human thymus T cells. It was from resections taken during corrective heart surgery that the thymus tissue came. Data came from immunoSEQ multiplex PCR; TCRdb stores just in-frame clones and leaves some out. The sample holds around 120,000 clones, 90% to 95% seen once. CDR1 and CDR2 from the germline V gene are MNHNS and SASEGT. CDR3 length equals 12 residues. The V end lost 1 base, the J end lost 7 bases, and 7 bases lay between the germline ends. The receptor's source is a boy younger than two with a congenital heart defect but otherwise immunologically healthy. The genes are TRBV6-1 and TRBJ1-2; D is ambiguous. The sequenced sample consisted of thymus tissue. DNA of the CDR3: TGTGCCAGCAGTGAAGGAGGCTGTGGCTACACCTTC. Translating gives CASSEGGCGYTF.